This T cell receptor beta chain came from a study of sequential checkpoint blockade in melanoma. Stated treatment: randomized to nivolumab then ipilimumab (arm A) or the reverse (arm B). V lost 2 bases and J 3 bases, leaving 6 bases between the germline ends. Germline V CDR1 and CDR2: SGHAT, FQNNGV. The CDR3 runs 13 residues. Clones were read by immunoSEQ multiplex PCR, and TCRdb kept only the in-frame ones, dropping some. The sample shows roughly 20,000 clones, approximately 82% of them seen only once. The material was CD8+ T cells sorted from blood (inferred from file names), obtained from a patient given nivolumab and ipilimumab in sequence. The sequence derives from a human donor with melanoma. The rearrangement links TRBV11-2 to TRBJ2-3; D not certain. The DNA for the CDR3 is TGTGCCAGCAGCTTACTCAGGACAGATACGCAGTATTTT. Translated, it gives CASSLLRTDTQYF.